The present T cell receptor beta chain was sequenced within a study of cytomegalovirus exposure and HLA in healthy donors. The CDR3 runs to 13 residues. Trimming left V 3 bases short and J 4 bases short, with 10 bases between. Germline loops: CDR1 KGHSH, CDR2 LQKENI. The PCR had 60 Vbeta and 13 Jbeta primers. Only in-frame clones appear in the TCRdb table, and some are missing; sequencing was by immunoSEQ multiplex PCR. This table has 200,000 or so clones, 75% to 80% appearing once. The clonotype was recovered from a man between 18 and 35 years old in good health and CMV-seronegative. This chain uses TRBV18 with TRBJ2-7; a possible D gene is TRBD2 (5 bases). Sequenced: PBMCs. The CDR3 sequence: CASSPFEGYEQYF. CDR3 in DNA: TGTGCCAGCTCACCGTTTGAGGGTTACGAGCAGTACTTC.